This T cell receptor beta chain comes out of a study of OX40 agonist ivuxolimab in advanced cancers. Background on the study: Cohort: approximately 79% men, mean age approximately 60, aged roughly 23 to 79.

TCRdb's table, derived via immunoSEQ multiplex PCR, lists solely in-frame clones and lacks some. The sample includes approximately 61,000 clones, 90% to 95% of them seen just once. This clone appeared a single time. From germline, CDR1 is SGHTA and CDR2 FQGTGA. This CDR3 is 14 amino acids long. Trimming removed 3 bases from V and 6 bases from J; junction bases left unmatched: 6. The starting material was CD4+ or CD8+ T cells sorted from blood, obtained in a trial of the OX40 agonist ivuxolimab. V usage is TRBV7-3 and J usage is TRBJ2-3; 7 bases map to TRBD2. This TCR derives from an adult with an advanced solid tumor such as melanoma, head and neck, liver or kidney cancer. CDR3 bases: TGTGCCAGCAGCTTCTCCGGGGGGTCGGATACGCAGTATTTT. This translates into CASSFSGGSDTQYF.